One sample yielded the 19 T cell receptor beta chains listed below, sequenced in a study of T cell responses to AZD1222 COVID-19 vaccine. This table comes from immunoSEQ multiplex PCR, and its TCRdb copy is limited to in-frame clones, with some not included. The sample carries roughly 140,000 clones, more than 70% recorded once. The sequences come from peripheral blood, collected on day 0 of MenACWY control vaccination. The receptor set was obtained from an adult in good health.

V and J are TRBV6-2 or TRBV6-3 and TRBJ1-2; a possible D gene is TRBD1 (5 bases). The CDR3 totals 14 residues. Trimming removed 0 bases at V and 6 bases at J, with 11 bases between. Germline CDR1 and CDR2: MNHEY and SVGEGT. The CDR3 nucleotides are TGTGCCAGCAGTTACTCGACAAGGGGCGATGGCTACACCTTC. Protein: CASSYSTRGDGYTF.

The chain has TRBV11-2 and TRBJ2-7, with D unclear. V was trimmed by 3 bases and J by 2 bases, leaving 11 bases between them. In germline, CDR1 is SGHAT, CDR2 FQNNGV. The CDR3 loop spans 14 amino acids. DNA for the CDR3: TGTGCCAGCAGCTTCCCCTGGGTCCCCTACGAGCAGTACTTC. It yields the protein CASSFPWVPYEQYF.

The V and J genes are TRBV7-3 and TRBJ2-2; D possibly uses TRBD1 or TRBD2 (5 bases each). Germline CDR1 and CDR2: SGHTA and FQGTGA. V lost 5 bases, J lost 2 bases, and 12 bases lay in between. The CDR3 has 15 amino acids. DNA of the CDR3: TGTGCCAGCAGCCCGGGGCAGACTAACACCGGGGAGCTGTTTTTT. Its protein is CASSPGQTNTGELFF.

V gene TRBV7-6 combines with J gene TRBJ1-1; 7 bases map to TRBD1. CDR3 size: 14 residues. The V gene end was trimmed by 4 bases and the J gene end by 3 bases; junction bases not matched to a gene: 5. Germline V lookup: CDR1 SGHVS, CDR2 FNYEAQ. The CDR3 coding sequence is TGTGCCAGCAGCTCCCCAGGGGGGGACACTGAAGCTTTCTTT. Protein: CASSSPGGDTEAFF.

The chain has TRBV2 and TRBJ1-4, with D possibly being TRBD1 (6 bases). The length of the CDR3 is 15 residues. Per the germline V gene, CDR1 is SNHLY and CDR2 is FYNNEI. Trimming took off 5 bases at V and 6 bases at J, with 16 bases between the two ends. CDR3 residues: CASSLLVRGDEKLFF. CDR3 coding DNA: TGTGCCAGCAGTCTCTTAGTTAGGGGGGATGAAAAACTGTTTTTT.

In its sample, this clone was seen once. The chain carries TRBV9 and TRBJ1-3, with D uncertain. This CDR3 region has 14 residues. Trimming shortened V by 5 bases and J by 2 bases, and 11 bases separated the two germline ends. Germline lookup yields CDR1 SGDLS and CDR2 YYNGEE. The CDR3 loop is CASRAHATGNTIYF. The DNA for the CDR3 is TGTGCCAGCAGGGCCCACGCAACTGGAAACACCATATATTTT. Variable domain in full (rest from reference TRBV9 and TRBJ1-3): DSGVTQTPKHLITATGQRVTLRCSPRSGDLSVYWYQQSLDQGLQFLIQYYNGEERAKGNILERFSAQQFPDLHSELNLSSLELGDSALYFCASRAHATGNTIYFGEGSWLTVV.

The J gene is TRBJ2-5, the V gene TRBV5-5; D unresolved. Trimming took off 2 bases at V and 4 bases at J, with 6 bases between the two ends. The CDR3 runs 12 residues. Germline CDR1 SGHKS, CDR2 YYEKEE (reference sequence). CDR3 amino acids: CASSFFIETQYF. CDR3 sequence (DNA): TGTGCCAGCAGCTTTTTTATAGAGACCCAGTACTTC. The whole variable domain, remainder taken from reference TRBV5-5 and TRBJ2-5, is DAGVTQSPTHLIKTRGQQVTLRCSPISGHKSVSWYQQVLGQGPQFIFQYYEKEERGRGNFPDRFSARQFPNYSSELNVNALLLGDSALYLCASSFFIETQYFGPGTRLLVL.

The chain carries TRBV7-6 and TRBJ2-7; tentatively, D is TRBD1 (6 bases). The V and J ends lost 0 bases and 6 bases respectively, with 12 bases between them. This CDR3 has 14 residues. The germline CDR1 and CDR2 sequences are SGHVS and FNYEAQ. The CDR3 is CASSLAVGAGEQYF. CDR3 nucleotides: TGTGCCAGCAGCTTAGCGGTGGGGGCAGGCGAGCAGTACTTC.

The CDR3 sequence is CASSLLDPYNEQFF. CDR3 DNA: TGTGCCAGCAGTTTATTGGACCCTTACAATGAGCAGTTCTTC. This chain connects TRBV28 to TRBJ2-1; D unresolved. The CDR3 length is 14 residues. Trimming took off 1 base at V and 4 bases at J, with 8 bases between the two ends. Germline loops: CDR1 MDHEN, CDR2 SYDVKM.

This chain connects TRBV6-5 to TRBJ2-2; TRBD1 is a possible D gene (5 bases). The CDR3 sequence is 15 residues long. Trimming stripped 0 bases from V and 5 bases from J, with 10 bases between. The germline V gene encodes CDR1 MNHEY and CDR2 SVGAGI. CDR3 loop: CASSYSQGSTGELFF. The CDR3 nucleotides are TGTGCCAGCAGTTACTCTCAGGGCTCAACCGGGGAGCTGTTTTTT.

This clone was counted once. The J gene is TRBJ1-6, the V gene TRBV7-3; weak D call: TRBD1 (5 bases). Germline V CDR1 and CDR2: SGHTA, FQGTGA. The CDR3 is 17 amino acids. V was cut by 0 bases and J by 6 bases, with 15 bases left in between. CDR3 amino acids: CASSLTPPQAANSPLHF. The CDR3, as DNA: TGTGCCAGCAGCTTAACGCCCCCACAGGCCGCTAATTCACCCCTCCACTTT. Using reference TRBV7-3 and TRBJ1-6 for the parts outside the CDR3, the full variable domain is GAGVSQTPSNKVTEKGKYVELRCDPISGHTALYWYRQSLGQGPEFLIYFQGTGAADDSGLPNDRFFAVRPEGSVSTLKIQRTERGDSAVYLCASSLTPPQAANSPLHFGNGTRLTVT.

This clone was seen just once. The V and J genes are TRBV10-1 and TRBJ1-4; a weak D match, TRBD1 (6 bases). Germline CDR1 WNHNN, CDR2 SYGVQD (reference sequence). The V end was cut by 6 bases, the J end by 4 bases, with 21 bases between. This CDR3 comprises 17 residues. This CDR3 reads CASRSTLPRDINEKLFF. DNA for the CDR3: TGCGCCAGCAGGTCCACCCTCCCCCGGGACATTAATGAAAAACTGTTTTTT.

The gene calls are TRBV19 and TRBJ2-7; 7 nucleotides line up with TRBD2. Losses at the gene ends were 3 bases for V and 8 bases for J; bases not matched to a gene: 10. CDR1 and CDR2 from the germline V gene are LNHDA and SQIVND (reference sequence). The CDR3 runs 14 residues. CDR3 region: CASSMSLAVMQQYF. Here the CDR3 DNA reads TGTGCCAGTAGTATGAGCCTAGCGGTTATGCAGCAGTACTTC.

The V call is TRBV7-2, the J call TRBJ2-7; 10 nucleotides line up with TRBD2. CDR3 length: 14 amino acids. The V gene's germline CDR1 is SGHTA and CDR2 FQGNSA. J lost 2 bases, V lost 8 bases, and 6 bases had no gene match. For the CDR3, the DNA is TGTGCCAGCGGAATTACTAGCGGGGCCTACGAGCAGTACTTC. Amino acids: CASGITSGAYEQYF. The entire variable domain, with the rest obtained from reference TRBV7-2 and TRBJ2-7, is as follows: GAGVSQSPSNKVTEKGKDVELRCDPISGHTALYWYRQSLGQGLEFLIYFQGNSAPDKSGLPSDRFSAERTGGSVSTLTIQRTQQEDSAVYLCASGITSGAYEQYFGPGTRLTVT.

This chain links TRBV2 with TRBJ2-2; D is unclear. This CDR3 comprises 12 residues. Trimming left V 4 bases short and J 3 bases short, with 3 bases between. From germline, CDR1 is SNHLY and CDR2 FYNNEI. As DNA, the CDR3 is TGTGCCAGCAGTGGGGACACCGGGGAGCTGTTTTTT. This encodes CASSGDTGELFF.

The J gene is TRBJ1-2, the V gene TRBV19; D is possibly TRBD1 (5 bases). V was cut by 3 bases and J by 5 bases, with 16 bases left in between. The CDR3 sequence is 15 residues long. Germline V CDR1 and CDR2: LNHDA, SQIVND (reference sequence). The CDR3 nucleotides read TGTGCCAGTAGTATCGCCGGGACTGGAGGGTATGGCTACACCTTC. Its protein is CASSIAGTGGYGYTF. The whole variable domain, remainder taken from reference TRBV19 and TRBJ1-2, is DGGITQSPKYLFRKEGQNVTLSCEQNLNHDAMYWYRQDPGQGLRLIYYSQIVNDFQKGDIAEGYSVSREKKESFPLTVTSAQKNPTAFYLCASSIAGTGGYGYTFGSGTRLTVV.

CDR3 DNA sequence: TGTGCCACCAGCAGAGCCCGGAGGAATGAAAAACTGTTTTTT. This translates into CATSRARRNEKLFF. V is TRBV15 and J is TRBJ1-4; D is uncertain. The CDR3 length is 14 residues. With 1 base removed from V and 5 bases from J, the gap between germline ends came to 8 bases. CDR1 and CDR2 from the germline V gene are LNHNV and YYDKDF (reference sequence).

The CDR3 DNA is TGCGCCAGCAGCTGGACAGCCAACACTGAAGCTTTCTTT. This gives the protein CASSWTANTEAFF. The chain has TRBV5-1 and TRBJ1-1; possible D gene TRBD1, 6 bases. In germline, CDR1 is SGHRS, CDR2 YFSETQ. The CDR3 is made up of 13 amino acids. Trimming pared 3 bases from V and 2 bases from J, leaving 8 bases between.

The chain has TRBV7-2 and TRBJ1-1, with D uncertain. Trimming took off 4 bases at V and 0 bases at J, with 9 bases between the two ends. In germline, CDR1 is SGHTA, CDR2 FQGNSA. The length of the CDR3 is 14 residues. CDR3 sequence (DNA): TGTGCCAGCAGCTATGGGCCCGTGAACACTGAAGCTTTCTTT. Amino acid sequence: CASSYGPVNTEAFF.